This paragraph reports one T cell receptor (beta chain). Its antigen is still unknown. The PCR ran on 60 Vbeta and 13 Jbeta primers. The method was immunoSEQ multiplex PCR; TCRdb's version includes in-frame clones alone and lacks a portion of them. The table has about 150,000 clones, 80% seen once. This record belongs to a study of cytomegalovirus exposure and HLA in healthy donors. Study overall: Out of 150 million to 200 million T cells, an earlier analysis found over 100 million unique TCR beta sequences in total. Some 85 million unique TCRs, all from HLA-typed donors, were included in an early release of the data.

Deletions cut 0 bases from V and 8 bases from J, with 28 bases between. Per the germline V gene, CDR1 is KGHSH and CDR2 is LQKENI. The CDR3 is made up of 19 amino acids. Points from the study as a whole: An apparent linkage of common viral pathogens to several of the most significant clusters emerged in a later analysis. TCR beta chains numbering 164 were designated cytomegalovirus-associated.

Sequenced sample: PBMCs. The TCR originated in a man aged 25 to 45 in good health and CMV-seropositive. The chain links TRBV18 to TRBJ1-2; D may be TRBD1 (5 bases). Written as DNA, the CDR3 is TGTGCCAGCTCACCACCGATCGCTCAGACGAGGACAACTATCACCGGCTACACCTTC. Residues: CASSPPIAQTRTTITGYTF.